These 30 T cell receptor beta chains were all obtained from the same sample, sequenced in a study of graft-versus-host responses after intestinal transplantation. Sequencing was performed with immunoSEQ multiplex PCR; in TCRdb, only in-frame clones are kept and a portion is missing. This sample has more than 100,000 clones, with under 95% found just once. What these receptors recognize is not known. The sequencing here drew on unstimulated CD8+ T cells sorted from spleen or lymph node cells, taken before intestinal transplant. The receptors derive from a human donor who received an intestinal transplant.

This chain uses TRBV5-1 with TRBJ1-5, with TRBD1 matching 7 bases. The CDR3 length is 14 residues. In germline, CDR1 is SGHRS, CDR2 YFSETQ. J lost 6 bases, V lost 4 bases, and 7 bases had no gene match. In nucleotides, the CDR3 is TGCGCCAGCAGCCCGACAGGGCGTCGTCAGCCCCAGCATTTT. This sequence encodes CASSPTGRRQPQHF.

The chain couples TRBV6-5 to TRBJ2-3; perhaps TRBD1 as D (6 bases). The CDR3 loop spans 14 amino acids. V lost 7 bases and J lost 2, with 13 bases in between. Germline-derived CDR1 and CDR2 are MNHEY and SVGAGI. The CDR3 nucleotides read TGTGCCAGCACTATAGACAGGTTCACAGATACGCAGTATTTT. It encodes CASTIDRFTDTQYF.

The genes are TRBV11-2 and TRBJ2-3; the match to TRBD2 covers 10 bases. The length of the CDR3 is 16 residues. CDR1 and CDR2 from the germline V gene are SGHAT and FQNNGV. J lost 2 bases, V lost 1 base, and 3 bases had no gene match. CDR3 protein: CASSLGSGGVTDTQYF. The DNA for the CDR3 is TGTGCCAGCAGCTTAGGAAGCGGGGGGGTCACAGATACGCAGTATTTT.

The genes are TRBV5-4 and TRBJ1-6; D may be TRBD1 (5 bases). CDR3 size: 14 residues. Germline V gene data show CDR1 as SGHNT and CDR2 as YYREEE (reference sequence). Trimming removed 0 bases at V and 9 bases at J, with 10 bases between. The CDR3: CASSLVGGSSPLHF. The DNA of the CDR3 is TGTGCCAGCAGCTTGGTTGGGGGAAGTTCACCCCTCCACTTT.

Only one count was recorded for this clone. This sequence joins TRBV29-1 and TRBJ2-7; D is unclear. V was cut by 3 bases and J by 6 bases, with 18 bases left in between. Germline loops: CDR1 SQVTM, CDR2 ANQGSEA. The CDR3 spans 14 residues. DNA for the CDR3: TGCAGCGTTGAGGGGTCGGAAACTGGAGTCGAGCAGTACTTC. Translated, it gives CSVEGSETGVEQYF.

The rearrangement links TRBV27 to TRBJ1-1; tentative D call: TRBD1 (5 bases). V gave up 5 bases and J gave up 5 bases, with 15 bases separating them. The CDR3 is 14 amino acids. Germline lookup yields CDR1 MNHEY and CDR2 SMNVEV (reference sequence). The CDR3 here is CASSQIGGGTEAFF. DNA for the CDR3: TGTGCCAGCAGTCAAATCGGCGGGGGGACTGAAGCTTTCTTT.

The genes are TRBV2 and TRBJ1-5; unclear D gene. Trimming left V 7 bases short and J 1 base short, with 8 bases between. Germline V gene sequence: CDR1 SNHLY, CDR2 FYNNEI. The CDR3 covers 13 residues. The CDR3 spells CASTLKSNQPQHF. Written as DNA, the CDR3 is TGTGCCAGCACCCTGAAGAGCAATCAGCCCCAGCATTTT.

The rearrangement joins TRBV7-8 to TRBJ1-1; D unclear. The germline V gene has CDR1 SGHVS and CDR2 FQNEAQ. The CDR3 spans 14 residues. Trimming left V 5 bases short and J 3 bases short, with 13 bases between. CDR3 DNA: TGTGCCAGCAGCGCAACAGCGAGGCACACTGAAGCTTTCTTT. It specifies CASSATARHTEAFF.

The genes are TRBV27 and TRBJ2-3; D is possibly TRBD2 (6 bases). The CDR3 sequence is 13 residues long. V gave up 3 bases and J gave up 7 bases, with 11 bases separating them. CDR1 MNHEY and CDR2 SMNVEV come from the germline V gene (reference sequence). The DNA for the CDR3 is TGTGCCAGCAGTTTGGACGGCGGGAATACGCAGTATTTT. It codes for CASSLDGGNTQYF.

The chain is built from TRBV28 and TRBJ2-7; perhaps TRBD1 as D (5 bases). The CDR3 runs 15 residues. V was clipped by 10 bases and J by 1 base, with 20 bases between them. Germline V gene lookup returns CDR1 MDHEN and CDR2 SYDVKM. CDR3 in DNA: TGTGCCACTGTGGCCTCAGGGATGGGATCCTACGAGCAGTACTTC. It is translated as CATVASGMGSYEQYF.

The rearrangement joins TRBV27 to TRBJ1-1; no firm D call. CDR1 and CDR2 from the germline V gene are MNHEY and SMNVEV (reference sequence). Trimming removed 5 bases at V and 1 base at J, with 8 bases between. The CDR3 extends over 13 amino acids. The CDR3 sequence: CASSRSPNTEAFF. Here the CDR3 DNA reads TGTGCCAGCAGTCGATCGCCGAACACTGAAGCTTTCTTT.

The V gene is TRBV5-6, the J gene TRBJ2-6; D unresolved. This CDR3 has 15 residues. CDR1 and CDR2 (germline): SGHDT, YYEEEE. The V gene lost 0 bases and the J gene lost 4 bases, with 8 bases spanning the gap. The DNA for the CDR3 is TGTGCCAGCAGCTTGGACGTTGGGGGGGCCAACGTCCTGACTTTC. It codes for CASSLDVGGANVLTF.

The chain has TRBV4-1 and TRBJ2-1; a weak D match, TRBD2 (5 bases). The V end was cut by 1 base, the J end by 8 bases, with 12 bases between. The germline V gene has CDR1 MGHRA and CDR2 YSYEKL. CDR3 size: 14 residues. CDR3 in DNA: TGCGCCAGCAGCCAAGGGGCTAGCTCAGATGAGCAGTTCTTC. Translating it yields CASSQGASSDEQFF.

V and J are TRBV30 and TRBJ2-7; D unresolved. Germline V gene data show CDR1 as GTSNPN and CDR2 as SVGIG (reference sequence). The V end was cut by 8 bases, the J end by 7 bases, with 21 bases between. The CDR3 has 13 residues. The CDR3 is CASHPGGIREQYF. The CDR3 DNA reads as TGTGCCAGCCACCCAGGCGGAATCCGGGAGCAGTACTTC.

The rearrangement joins TRBV5-1 to TRBJ1-2; D ambiguous. The CDR3 length is 12 residues. V shed 4 bases and J shed 6 bases, with 10 bases lying between them. Germline V lookup: CDR1 SGHRS, CDR2 YFSETQ. The CDR3 DNA is TGCGCCAGCAGCGCGGAGGCGGATGGCTACACCTTC. Amino acid sequence: CASSAEADGYTF. Drawing the rest from reference TRBV5-1 and TRBJ1-2, the complete variable domain is KAGVTQTPRYLIKTRGQQVTLSCSPISGHRSVSWYQQTPGQGLQFLFEYFSETQRNKGNFPGRFSGRQFSNSRSEMNVSTLELGDSALYLCASSAEADGYTFGSGTRLTVV.

V gene TRBV6-4 combines with J gene TRBJ2-7, with a possible D match to TRBD1 (5 bases). There are 14 residues in the CDR3. V gave up 3 bases and J gave up 1 base, with 10 bases separating them. Germline V lookup: CDR1 MRHNA, CDR2 SNTAGT. CDR3 sequence reads: CASSDWGKSYEQYF. The CDR3 region has the DNA TGTGCCAGCAGTGATTGGGGCAAGTCCTACGAGCAGTACTTC.

The chain is built from TRBV6-5 and TRBJ1-5, with D hard to call. CDR1 and CDR2 from the germline V gene are MNHEY and SVGAGI. The V and J ends lost 6 bases and 1 base respectively, with 10 bases between them. CDR3 length: 14 residues. The CDR3, as DNA: TGTGCCAGCAGACCGAGGGAGAGCAATCAGCCCCAGCATTTT. Amino acids: CASRPRESNQPQHF.

The rearrangement uses TRBV5-6 and TRBJ2-3; D is tentatively TRBD1 or TRBD2 (5 bases each). Germline V gene data show CDR1 as SGHDT and CDR2 as YYEEEE. The CDR3 totals 15 residues. Trimming cost V 1 base and J 6 bases, with 15 bases left between them. The CDR3 DNA is TGTGCCAGCAGCTTGCCCGGGACCACCAAGGATACGCAGTATTTT. Its protein is CASSLPGTTKDTQYF.

The chain carries TRBV9 and TRBJ2-1; D ambiguous. V was pared by 0 bases and J by 3 bases, with 4 bases between. CDR1 and CDR2 (germline): SGDLS, YYNGEE. The CDR3 has 13 residues. The CDR3 DNA reads TGTGCCAGCAGCGTAGGTCGCTACAATGAGCAGTTCTTC. This translates into CASSVGRYNEQFF.

The J gene is TRBJ2-7, the V gene TRBV19; 7 bases agree with TRBD1. The CDR3 loop spans 13 amino acids. Trimming removed 5 bases from V and 2 bases from J; junction bases left unmatched: 3. The V gene's germline CDR1 is LNHDA and CDR2 SQIVND (reference sequence). The CDR3 DNA reads TGTGCCAGTAGTTACGGACAGGCCTACGAGCAGTACTTC. This codes for CASSYGQAYEQYF.

This chain links TRBV7-9 with TRBJ2-6, with D perhaps given as TRBD1 or TRBD2 (5 bases each). This CDR3 spans 17 amino acids. V lost 5 bases and J 3 bases, leaving 17 bases between the germline ends. Germline assignment: CDR1 SEHNR and CDR2 FQNEAQ (reference sequence). CDR3 nucleotide sequence: TGTGCCAGCAGCGGACCACAGGACTTCGGTGGGGCCAACGTCCTGACTTTC. Encoded protein: CASSGPQDFGGANVLTF. Looking up the rest from reference TRBV7-9 and TRBJ2-6 gives the full variable domain: DTGVSQNPRHKITKRGQNVTFRCDPISEHNRLYWYRQTLGQGPEFLTYFQNEAQLEKSRLLSDRFSAERPKGSFSTLEIQRTEQGDSAMYLCASSGPQDFGGANVLTFGAGSRLTVL.

The chain joins TRBV6-5 to TRBJ2-7; D gene unclear. Germline V gene data show CDR1 as MNHEY and CDR2 as SVGAGI. Trimming took off 2 bases at V and 7 bases at J, with 12 bases between the two ends. The CDR3 has 13 amino acids. Here the CDR3 reads CASSYNPEREQYF. CDR3 nucleotides: TGTGCCAGCAGTTACAATCCGGAGAGGGAGCAGTACTTC.

The chain combines TRBV9 with TRBJ2-3, with D unresolved. CDR3 length: 17 amino acids. Trimming removed 0 bases at V and 1 base at J, with 15 bases between. Germline loops: CDR1 SGDLS, CDR2 YYNGEE. The DNA of the CDR3 is TGTGCCAGCAGCGTAGTCGGGCCCCCTTGGGGCACAGATACGCAGTATTTT. This gives the protein CASSVVGPPWGTDTQYF. The full variable domain, in which reference TRBV9 and TRBJ2-3 provide the parts outside the CDR3, is DSGVTQTPKHLITATGQRVTLRCSPRSGDLSVYWYQQSLDQGLQFLIQYYNGEERAKGNILERFSAQQFPDLHSELNLSSLELGDSALYFCASSVVGPPWGTDTQYFGPGTRLTVL.

This chain connects TRBV19 to TRBJ1-2, with 12 positions matching TRBD1. The V and J ends lost 3 bases and 8 bases, in that order; junction bases with no gene match: 7. Germline CDR1 is LNHDA and CDR2 is SQIVND (reference sequence). The CDR3 contains 15 residues. CDR3 sequence (DNA): TGTGCCAGTAGTATGGGACAGGGGGCTTTTGCCGGCTACACCTTC. Residues: CASSMGQGAFAGYTF.

The gene calls are TRBV4-1 and TRBJ2-7; 8 nucleotides align to TRBD2. Trimming at V came to 0 bases and at J to 6 bases, leaving 1 base not matched to a gene. Germline V gives CDR1 MGHRA, CDR2 YSYEKL. The CDR3 is 13 amino acids. The DNA of the CDR3 is TGCGCCAGCAGCCAAGAGGGGACTAGCGAGCAGTACTTC. Protein product: CASSQEGTSEQYF.

This chain uses TRBV6-6 with TRBJ2-7, with D tentatively TRBD1 (6 bases). The V gene lost 6 bases and the J gene lost 4 bases, with 10 bases spanning the gap. The CDR3 runs to 12 residues. Germline V gives CDR1 MNHNY, CDR2 SVGAGI (reference sequence). As DNA, the CDR3 is TGTGCCAGCAGAGTAACAGGGTACGAGCAGTACTTC. The encoded protein is CASRVTGYEQYF.

The chain has TRBV14 and TRBJ2-1; 10 nucleotides line up with TRBD1. The germline V gene encodes CDR1 SGHDN and CDR2 FVKESK. V gave up 3 bases and J gave up 5 bases; unmatched junction bases: 25. The CDR3 spans 22 residues. CDR3 loop: CASSQLASSGTGALRLNNEQFF. Here the CDR3 DNA reads TGTGCCAGCAGCCAGCTCGCTTCCTCCGGGACAGGGGCCTTGAGACTTAACAATGAGCAGTTCTTC.

CDR3 sequence: CASSWKSSYEQYF. The DNA of the CDR3 is TGTGCCAGCAGTTGGAAGAGCTCCTACGAGCAGTACTTC. The chain combines TRBV27 with TRBJ2-7; D remains unclear. The ends were cut back, 4 bases at V and 0 bases at J, with 7 bases in the middle. This CDR3 has 13 amino acids. Germline CDR1 is MNHEY and CDR2 is SMNVEV (reference sequence).

The chain is built from TRBV29-1 and TRBJ2-5; D possibly corresponds to TRBD2 (6 bases). CDR1 and CDR2 from the germline V gene are SQVTM and ANQGSEA. Trimming left V 2 bases short and J 1 base short, with 14 bases between. The CDR3 is 15 residues long. The CDR3, as DNA: TGCAGCGTTGAATACCGGGAGAAGATCCAAGAGACCCAGTACTTC. Its translation is CSVEYREKIQETQYF.

J is TRBJ1-2 and V is TRBV11-2; a possible D gene is TRBD1 (5 bases). The germline CDR1 and CDR2 sequences are SGHAT and FQNNGV. V was trimmed by 5 bases and J by 2 bases, leaving 21 bases between them. The CDR3 consists of 17 residues. This CDR3 is CASSTGRAGSRNYGYTF. DNA of the CDR3: TGTGCCAGCAGCACAGGCCGGGCGGGTAGCCGAAACTATGGCTACACCTTC.